This TCR beta chain derives from a study of T cells in localized non-small cell lung cancer. Germline values: CDR1 LNHDA, CDR2 SQIVND (reference sequence). This CDR3 has 14 amino acids. Between the trimmed V and J ends, which lost 5 bases and 3 bases, there was a span of 14 bases. About this clone: Antigen: not known.

General observations from the study: In adjacent lung appeared a median 57 of the top 100 tumor clones. It remains possible that heterogeneity exists, since only one tumor region was sequenced. Uninvolved adjacent lung showed higher T cell clonality than tumor. A denser population of T cells in blood accompanied longer overall survival.

Repertoires were generated with immunoSEQ multiplex PCR, while TCRdb's copy carries only in-frame clones and drops some. Of 61,000 or so clones in the sample, roughly 88% were seen once. V is TRBV19 and J is TRBJ2-7, with D tentatively TRBD2 (5 bases). Sequences were derived from peripheral blood, sampled before any cancer treatment. The source of this sequence is a woman aged 35-70 years with stage I lung adenocarcinoma. CDR3 sequence reads: CASSSSDYLYEQYF. The CDR3 coding sequence is TGTGCCAGTAGTTCCTCCGACTATCTCTACGAGCAGTACTTC.